The 27 T cell receptor beta chains reported below all come from one sample, sequenced in a study of cytomegalovirus exposure and HLA in healthy donors. PCR involved 60 Vbeta and 13 Jbeta primers. Measured with immunoSEQ multiplex PCR; TCRdb has only the in-frame clones, and not every one. The sample lists 150,000 to 200,000 clones; over 75% were seen once. The sample taken for sequencing was PBMCs. All receptors come from a young man in good health and CMV-seropositive.

This clone was counted a single time. The chain combines TRBV7-7 with TRBJ1-1, with a tentative D call TRBD1 (5 bases). This CDR3 spans 13 amino acids. V was clipped by 4 bases and J by 3 bases, with 9 bases between them. Germline CDR1 and CDR2: SSHAT and FNYEAQ (reference sequence). The CDR3 here is CASSSRGDTEAFF. CDR3 DNA sequence: TGTGCCAGCAGCTCCCGGGGGGACACTGAAGCTTTCTTT.

V usage is TRBV5-1 and J usage is TRBJ2-6, with D hard to call. V lost 0 bases and J lost 0, with 7 bases in between. The CDR3 length is 16 residues. Per the germline V gene, CDR1 is SGHRS and CDR2 is YFSETQ. For the CDR3, the DNA is TGCGCCAGCAGCTTGGCCATTAGCTCTGGGGCCAACGTCCTGACTTTC. Protein: CASSLAISSGANVLTF. The variable domain in full, completed from reference TRBV5-1 and TRBJ2-6, reads KAGVTQTPRYLIKTRGQQVTLSCSPISGHRSVSWYQQTPGQGLQFLFEYFSETQRNKGNFPGRFSGRQFSNSRSEMNVSTLELGDSALYLCASSLAISSGANVLTFGAGSRLTVL.

The rearrangement links TRBV7-2 to TRBJ2-1; the D is unclear. V was pared by 7 bases and J by 10 bases, with 20 bases between. This CDR3 is 14 amino acids long. From germline, CDR1 is SGHTA and CDR2 FQGNSA. This chain's CDR3 is CASTPLGSGREQFF. CDR3 bases: TGTGCCAGCACCCCTCTCGGTTCCGGTCGAGAGCAGTTCTTC. The full variable domain, completed using reference TRBV7-2 and TRBJ2-1, is GAGVSQSPSNKVTEKGKDVELRCDPISGHTALYWYRQSLGQGLEFLIYFQGNSAPDKSGLPSDRFSAERTGGSVSTLTIQRTQQEDSAVYLCASTPLGSGREQFFGPGTRLTVL.

The V gene is TRBV5-1, the J gene TRBJ2-5; D unresolved. CDR1 SGHRS and CDR2 YFSETQ come from the germline V gene. This CDR3 is 14 amino acids long. The germline V and J ends were trimmed by 0 bases and 3 bases, with 9 bases remaining between them. CDR3 in DNA: TGCGCCAGCAGCTTGGGGCCGATCGAAGAGACCCAGTACTTC. This sequence encodes CASSLGPIEETQYF.

The chain links TRBV14 to TRBJ1-1, with 7 positions matching TRBD1. The V gene's germline CDR1 is SGHDN and CDR2 FVKESK. CDR3 length: 16 residues. After removal of 4 bases from V and 0 bases from J, the junction contained 8 bases not matched to a gene. CDR3 DNA sequence: TGTGCCAGCAGCCGCCGGACAGGACTCATGAACACTGAAGCTTTCTTT. This encodes CASSRRTGLMNTEAFF.

The CDR3 region has the DNA TGCGCCAGCAGCCTGGGACTAGCGGGGAGGAATGAGCAGTTCTTC. Translating gives CASSLGLAGRNEQFF. The chain recombines TRBV4-3 with TRBJ2-1; TRBD2 aligns across 13 bases. V trimming: 4 bases; J trimming: 7 bases; junction bases outside the gene matches: 4. The CDR3 has 15 amino acids. Per the germline V gene, CDR1 is LGHNA and CDR2 is YSLEER.

The chain is built from TRBV5-5 and TRBJ2-1, with 11 nucleotides matching TRBD2. Trimming took 0 bases from V and 5 from J; bases not matched to a gene: 10. This CDR3 has 18 amino acids. Germline CDR1 SGHKS, CDR2 YYEKEE (reference sequence). The CDR3 DNA reads TGTGCCAGCAGCTTGGACCTAGCGGGGGGCCCGAGAAACAATGAGCAGTTCTTC. It translates to CASSLDLAGGPRNNEQFF.

This clone was found a few times. The J gene is TRBJ1-1, the V gene TRBV5-4, with D unresolved. The germline gives CDR1 SGHNT, CDR2 YYREEE (reference sequence). V dropped 6 bases and J dropped 4 bases, with 10 bases sitting between them. This CDR3 spans 12 amino acids. CDR3 nucleotides: TGTGCCAGCAACAAGCGGGGCACTGAAGCTTTCTTT. Residues: CASNKRGTEAFF. Drawing the rest from reference TRBV5-4 and TRBJ1-1, the complete variable domain is ETGVTQSPTHLIKTRGQQVTLRCSSQSGHNTVSWYQQALGQGPQFIFQYYREEENGRGNFPPRFSGLQFPNYSSELNVNALELDDSALYLCASNKRGTEAFFGQGTRLTVV.

The V and J genes are TRBV10-3 and TRBJ2-3, with 13 bases fitting TRBD2. This CDR3 is built from 15 residues. With 8 bases clipped from V and 6 bases from J, the junction kept 8 bases outside the gene matches. Germline values: CDR1 ENHRY, CDR2 SYGVKD. CDR3 DNA sequence: TGTGCCATCGGGCGGACTAGCGGGGGTACTGATACGCAGTATTTT. Translation gives CAIGRTSGGTDTQYF.

This chain links TRBV13 with TRBJ1-2; D uncertain. Germline V gene sequence: CDR1 PRHDT, CDR2 FYEKMQ (reference sequence). The V gene lost 4 bases and the J gene lost 2 bases, with 17 bases spanning the gap. CDR3 length: 16 residues. CDR3 region: CASSSPLRRANYGYTF. The CDR3, as DNA: TGTGCCAGCAGCTCCCCCCTCAGGAGGGCAAACTATGGCTACACCTTC. The full variable domain, completed using reference TRBV13 and TRBJ1-2, is AAGVIQSPRHLIKEKRETATLKCYPIPRHDTVYWYQQGPGQDPQFLISFYEKMQSDKGSIPDRFSAQQFSDYHSELNMSSLELGDSALYFCASSSPLRRANYGYTFGSGTRLTVV.

This chain links TRBV7-2 with TRBJ2-5; maybe TRBD2 (6 bases). V lost 3 bases, J lost 3 bases, and 17 bases lay in between. Germline V lookup: CDR1 SGHTA, CDR2 FQGNSA. The CDR3 covers 16 residues. The CDR3 DNA reads as TGTGCCAGCAGCTTGAACCCGGCCAGGGAGGAAGAGACCCAGTACTTC. Translating gives CASSLNPAREEETQYF.

This clone was seen once. The chain is built from TRBV7-9 and TRBJ1-2; D not certain. The V gene's germline CDR1 is SEHNR and CDR2 FQNEAQ (reference sequence). V lost 3 bases to trimming and J lost 2 bases, with 13 bases between them. The CDR3 consists of 15 residues. The DNA of the CDR3 is TGTGCCAGCAGCTTTAGTTACGAGTTCAACTATGGCTACACCTTC. Protein sequence: CASSFSYEFNYGYTF.

The rearrangement uses TRBV5-1 and TRBJ1-2; TRBD1 is a possible D gene (5 bases). The CDR3 covers 15 residues. The V gene lost 5 bases and the J gene lost 1 base, with 15 bases spanning the gap. Germline V gene data show CDR1 as SGHRS and CDR2 as YFSETQ. CDR3 DNA sequence: TGCGCCAGCAGAAAGGACATAGCAATTAACTATGGCTACACCTTC. It is translated as CASRKDIAINYGYTF.

V and J are TRBV20-1 and TRBJ1-2; D is unclear. Trimming stripped 5 bases from V and 6 bases from J, with 7 bases between. Germline-derived CDR1 and CDR2 are DFQATT and SNEGSKA (reference sequence). The CDR3 length is 10 residues. CDR3 sequence reads: CSAGADGYTF. The CDR3 bases are TGCAGTGCTGGCGCGGATGGCTACACCTTC.

The CDR3 spells CASSLDQRGGPDTQYF. CDR3 sequence (DNA): TGCGCCAGCAGCTTAGATCAGCGGGGGGGCCCGGATACGCAGTATTTT. This rearrangement joins TRBV5-1 to TRBJ2-3, with 10 nucleotides matching TRBD2. The CDR3 covers 16 residues. Germline V gene lookup returns CDR1 SGHRS and CDR2 YFSETQ. J lost 6 bases, V lost 2 bases, and 9 bases had no gene match.

CDR3 sequence (DNA): TGTGCCAGCAGCGTAGGTGGGTCAGGCACTGAAGCTTTCTTT. Its protein is CASSVGGSGTEAFF. The chain links TRBV9 to TRBJ1-1; D is unclear. CDR1 and CDR2 (germline): SGDLS, YYNGEE. The germline V and J ends were trimmed by 0 bases and 4 bases, with 10 bases remaining between them. The CDR3 totals 14 residues.

The chain combines TRBV6-5 with TRBJ1-1; 8 bases map to TRBD1. The germline gives CDR1 MNHEY, CDR2 SVGAGI. The CDR3 contains 15 residues. The trim removed 6 bases at V and 5 bases at J, leaving 11 bases unmatched. Here the CDR3 DNA reads TGTGCCAGCAGCCGTACAGGGGGTACAGGGACTGAAGCTTTCTTT. Translating gives CASSRTGGTGTEAFF.

The V call is TRBV5-1, the J call TRBJ2-7; 8 nucleotides align to TRBD1. Germline-derived CDR1 and CDR2 are SGHRS and YFSETQ. The V and J ends lost 4 bases and 2 bases, in that order; junction bases with no gene match: 5. The CDR3 consists of 14 residues. The CDR3: CASSGGQGTYEQYF. The CDR3, as DNA: TGCGCCAGCAGCGGAGGACAGGGAACCTACGAGCAGTACTTC.

This rearrangement joins TRBV2 to TRBJ2-1, with 7 bases fitting TRBD2. The CDR3 is 16 residues long. Trimming cost V 5 bases and J 5 bases; bases outside gene matches: 12. The V gene's germline CDR1 is SNHLY and CDR2 FYNNEI. This CDR3 is CASSIPPGLPNNEQFF. CDR3 in DNA: TGTGCCAGCAGTATTCCTCCGGGACTACCAAACAATGAGCAGTTCTTC.

This chain links TRBV9 with TRBJ1-4, with 9 bases lining up with TRBD1. This CDR3 has 15 amino acids. CDR1 and CDR2 from the germline V gene are SGDLS and YYNGEE. The junction had 7 bases not matched to a gene; V was cut back by 4 bases and J by 6 bases. The DNA for the CDR3 is TGTGCCAGCAGCTCCGCCGGGACAGGGTATGAAAAACTGTTTTTT. This encodes CASSSAGTGYEKLFF. Together with reference TRBV9 and TRBJ1-4, the CDR3 gives the full variable domain: DSGVTQTPKHLITATGQRVTLRCSPRSGDLSVYWYQQSLDQGLQFLIQYYNGEERAKGNILERFSAQQFPDLHSELNLSSLELGDSALYFCASSSAGTGYEKLFFGSGTQLSVL.

This clone has only a few counts. The CDR3 spells CASSPRGGLREAFF. The CDR3 nucleotides read TGCGCCAGCAGTCCCCGGGGGGGACTTCGGGAGGCTTTCTTT. The chain joins TRBV23-1 to TRBJ1-1; a weak D match, TRBD1 (5 bases). TRBV23-1 is noted as an ORF with a role that remains uncertain. V lost 4 bases and J lost 11, with 20 bases in between. The CDR3 consists of 14 residues.

The chain is built from TRBV7-6 and TRBJ2-3, with D possibly matching TRBD1 (6 bases). Per the germline V gene, CDR1 is SGHVS and CDR2 is FNYEAQ. CDR3 length equals 12 residues. Deletions cut 0 bases from V and 13 bases from J, with 11 bases between. The CDR3 bases are TGTGCCAGCAGCTTAGCTGGCAGGGGAAAGTATTTT. This codes for CASSLAGRGKYF.

The V and J genes are TRBV5-1 and TRBJ2-5; TRBD2 agrees at 15 bases. In germline, CDR1 is SGHRS, CDR2 YFSETQ. There are 17 residues in the CDR3. The junction had 6 bases not matched to a gene; V was cut back by 4 bases and J by 2 bases. CDR3 region: CASSPGLAGGNQETQYF. DNA for the CDR3: TGCGCCAGCAGCCCCGGACTAGCGGGGGGGAATCAAGAGACCCAGTACTTC.

The CDR3 coding sequence is TGTGCCAGCAGCCAAGTCGAGGATCGCAAGTACTTC. Translating gives CASSQVEDRKYF. The chain joins TRBV14 to TRBJ2-4; D is undetermined. Germline V gene data show CDR1 as SGHDN and CDR2 as FVKESK. Trimming shortened V by 1 base and J by 14 bases, and 12 bases separated the two germline ends. CDR3 length: 12 residues. Variable domain in full (rest from reference TRBV14 and TRBJ2-4): EAGVTQFPSHSVIEKGQTVTLRCDPISGHDNLYWYRRVMGKEIKFLLHFVKESKQDESGMPNNRFLAERTGGTYSTLKVQPAELEDSGVYFCASSQVEDRKYFGAGTRLSVL.

This clone was counted a single time. This rearrangement joins TRBV28 to TRBJ1-5; 7 nucleotides align to TRBD1. This CDR3 has 16 amino acids. Germline V gene lookup returns CDR1 MDHEN and CDR2 SYDVKM. With 6 bases clipped from V and 3 bases from J, the junction kept 11 bases outside the gene matches. The CDR3, as DNA: TGTGCCAGCAGCCATCCACAGGGGCCCCCCAATCAGCCCCAGCATTTT. Amino acid sequence: CASSHPQGPPNQPQHF.

The rearrangement uses TRBV4-2 and TRBJ1-1; D gene unclear. The CDR3 spans 15 residues. Trimming shortened V by 2 bases and J by 4 bases, and 14 bases separated the two germline ends. CDR1 is LGHNA and CDR2 is YNFKEQ in the germline V gene. DNA of the CDR3: TGTGCCAGCAGCCAACACGGGATCCTGAGCACTGAAGCTTTCTTT. It codes for CASSQHGILSTEAFF.

This clone was seen a single time. V and J are TRBV4-2 and TRBJ2-5; perhaps TRBD1 as D (6 bases). Trimming left V 2 bases short and J 5 bases short, with 24 bases between. Per germline, CDR1 LGHNA and CDR2 YNFKEQ. The length of the CDR3 is 18 residues. CDR3 bases: TGTGCCAGCAGCCAATCCCCCGCCGGGACAACATCCAGGGAGACCCAGTACTTC. This translates into CASSQSPAGTTSRETQYF.